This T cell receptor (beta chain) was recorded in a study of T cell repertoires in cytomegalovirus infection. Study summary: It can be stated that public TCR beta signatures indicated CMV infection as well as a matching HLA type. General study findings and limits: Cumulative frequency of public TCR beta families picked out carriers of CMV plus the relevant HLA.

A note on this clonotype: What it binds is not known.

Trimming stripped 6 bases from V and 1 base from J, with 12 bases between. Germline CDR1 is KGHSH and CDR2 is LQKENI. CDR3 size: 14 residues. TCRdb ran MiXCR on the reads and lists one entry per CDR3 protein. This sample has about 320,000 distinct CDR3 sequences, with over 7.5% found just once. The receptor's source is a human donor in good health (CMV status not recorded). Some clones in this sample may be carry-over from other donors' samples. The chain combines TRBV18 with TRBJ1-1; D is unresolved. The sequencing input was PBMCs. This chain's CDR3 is CASSETRSNTEAFF. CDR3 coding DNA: TGTGCCAGCTCCGAGACAAGATCGAACACTGAAGCTTTCTTT.